This T cell receptor beta chain was captured in a study of follicular helper T cells after annual influenza vaccination. Study as a whole: Some donors were sampled over the 2013-2014, 2014-2015 and 2015-2016 vaccinations.

Notes on this clone: Its antigen remains unknown.

Time point meaning: 2015-2016 season, 7 days after influenza vaccination. ICOS+CD38+ and ICOS-CD38- fractions were sorted from non-naive CD4+CXCR5+PD-1+ cells. Sequenced by immunoSEQ multiplex PCR; TCRdb stores in-frame clones only, minus some. This sample has some 9,300 clones, with 70% to 90% found just once. Overall study results and limits: ICOS+CD38+ cTfh clonality change tracked circulating plasmablast frequency change.

Trimming removed 4 bases from V and 1 base from J, with 3 bases in between. Germline CDR1 is WSHSY and CDR2 is SAAADI. This CDR3 region has 12 residues. V and J are TRBV10-2 and TRBJ2-3; D unclear. Source: CXCR5+ CD38- circulating T follicular helper cells from blood, taken 7 days after influenza vaccination. Subset defined: circulating Tfh, non-naive CD4+CXCR5+PD-1+ (ICOS+CD38+ or ICOS-CD38-). The receptor comes from an adult who received the influenza vaccine. CDR3 sequence: CASSVGTDTQYF. CDR3 DNA sequence: TGCGCCAGCAGTGTCGGCACAGATACGCAGTATTTT.